One and the same sample provided the 28 T cell receptor beta chains below, sequenced in a study of breast tumors, draining lymph nodes, adjacent tissues. The lymph nodes were axillary draining lymph nodes from breast cancer patients. TCRdb analysed the multiplex PCR reads with MiXCR anew, one entry per CDR3 protein. The repertoire holds 85,000 to 130,000 distinct CDR3 sequences, with roughly 29% as singletons. Sequencing input: axillary lymph node tissue. The receptors stem from a female donor with breast cancer. Some clones in this sample may be carry-over from other donors' samples.

On this clonotype itself: The germline gene is not matched at one end of the junction; a read error may be the cause. The chain links TRBV6-5 to TRBJ2-3, with TRBD1 matching over 8 bases. This CDR3 region has 15 residues. CDR1 is MNHEY and CDR2 is SVGAGI in the germline V gene. The CDR3: CASSHSGQGPDTQYF. CDR3 nucleotides: TGTGCCAGCAGTCACTCTGGACAGGGACCAGATACGCAGTATTTT.

V is TRBV2 and J is TRBJ2-7, with D maybe TRBD1 (6 bases). The V end lost 0 bases, the J end lost 2 bases, and 11 bases lay between the germline ends. The germline gives CDR1 SNHLY, CDR2 FYNNEI. This CDR3 is 15 amino acids long. DNA for the CDR3: TGTGCCAGCAGTGAAGCGCGGTGGGGGCCCTACGAGCAGTACTTC. Its protein product is CASSEARWGPYEQYF.

This clonotype was picked up many times. A read error may be the cause here, since a much bigger clone is one base away. This sequence joins TRBV9 and TRBJ1-2, with D unclear. This CDR3 has 15 amino acids. The germline V gene has CDR1 SGDLS and CDR2 YYNGEE. As DNA, the CDR3 is TGTGCCAGCAGCGCGGGGAGAGAGGTTGACTATGGCTCCACCTTC. Amino acids: CASSAGREVDYGSTF.

This clonotype was observed once. This chain joins TRBV5-6 and TRBJ1-5; D might be TRBD1 (5 bases). V lost 4 bases to trimming and J lost 4 bases, with 24 bases between them. The CDR3 length is 18 residues. Germline CDR1 is SGHDT and CDR2 is YYEEEE. The CDR3 here is CASSRVLGLAGYNQPQHF. The CDR3, as DNA: TGTGCCAGCAGCCGGGTCTTGGGACTAGCGGGTTATAATCAGCCCCAGCATTTT.

Many counts were recorded for this clonotype. This rearrangement joins TRBV7-3 to TRBJ2-3; 15 bases match TRBD2. Germline loops: CDR1 SGHTA, CDR2 FQGTGA. The CDR3 has 16 residues. With 3 bases clipped from V and 3 bases from J, the junction kept 1 base outside the gene matches. The CDR3 sequence is CASSLGLAGGTDTQYF. The DNA of the CDR3 is TGTGCCAGCAGCTTGGGACTAGCGGGGGGAACAGATACGCAGTATTTT.

This chain joins TRBV7-2 and TRBJ2-1; 11 positions agree with TRBD2. The trim removed 5 bases at V and 4 bases at J, leaving 10 bases unmatched. The length of the CDR3 is 17 residues. Germline V CDR1 and CDR2: SGHTA, FQGNSA. Here the CDR3 DNA reads TGTGCCAGCAGCCGCCGAGCCGGGACTAGCGGATACAATGAGCAGTTCTTC. This translates into CASSRRAGTSGYNEQFF.

This clonotype showed up many times. V and J are TRBV2 and TRBJ1-6; D perhaps matches TRBD1 (6 bases). CDR1 SNHLY and CDR2 FYNNEI come from the germline V gene. V was clipped by 4 bases and J by 6 bases, with 10 bases between them. This CDR3 comprises 14 residues. The DNA of the CDR3 is TGTGCCAGCAGTGCGGGCAGGGGTAATTCACCCCTCCACTTT. This codes for CASSAGRGNSPLHF.

The chain is built from TRBV6-2 or TRBV6-3 and TRBJ2-2; TRBD1 matches 8 bases. The CDR3 extends over 15 amino acids. Germline loops: CDR1 MNHEY, CDR2 SVGEGT. J lost 1 base, V lost 5 bases, and 3 bases had no gene match. The CDR3 DNA sequence: TGTGCCAGCAGTGCGGACAGGGAGAACACCGGGGAGCTGTTTTTT. This translates into CASSADRENTGELFF.

At least ten counts were recorded for this clonotype. V usage is TRBV20-1 and J usage is TRBJ1-4; D remains unclear. Germline CDR1 reads DFQATT; CDR2 reads SNEGSKA (reference sequence). Trimming removed 7 bases at V and 0 bases at J, with 6 bases between. This CDR3 has 12 residues. For the CDR3, the DNA is TGCAGTGTTTCACCAACTAATGAAAAACTGTTTTTT. Amino acids: CSVSPTNEKLFF.

This clonotype appeared a single time. Possible read error: a much larger clone is one base away. CDR3 sequence reads: CASWPAGQGDMQYF. The CDR3 DNA follows: TGTGCCAGTTGGCCCGCGGGGCAAGGGGATATGCAGTATTTT. The rearrangement uses TRBV27 and TRBJ2-3; D might be TRBD2 (6 bases). The germline V gene encodes CDR1 MNHEY and CDR2 SMNVEV (reference sequence). There are 14 residues in the CDR3.

This clonotype was recorded at least ten times. The J gene is TRBJ2-1, the V gene TRBV11-3; 7 bases map to TRBD2. The germline gives CDR1 SGHNT, CDR2 YENEEA. V lost 5 bases, J lost 2 bases, and 6 bases stayed unmatched. The CDR3 totals 15 residues. CDR3 sequence reads: CASSLIAGTYNEQFF. The DNA for the CDR3 is TGTGCCAGCAGCCTTATAGCGGGTACCTACAATGAGCAGTTCTTC.

CDR3 region: CASSYYREDTQYF. Written as DNA, the CDR3 is TGTGCCAGCAGTTATTACAGGGAAGATACGCAGTATTTT. The chain is built from TRBV6-5 and TRBJ2-3; the D gene is possibly TRBD1 (6 bases). Trimming took off 3 bases at V and 5 bases at J, with 9 bases between the two ends. Germline assignment: CDR1 MNHEY and CDR2 SVGAGI. The CDR3 consists of 13 residues.

This clonotype has at least ten counts. V usage is TRBV5-8 and J usage is TRBJ2-1, with D possibly being TRBD2 (7 bases). CDR1 and CDR2 (germline): SGHTS, YDEGEE. The CDR3 consists of 16 residues. V was clipped by 4 bases and J by 4 bases, with 18 bases between them. As DNA, the CDR3 is TGTGCCAGCAGCGCCTTAAAACGGGGGGCTTACAATGAGCAGTTCTTC. Residues: CASSALKRGAYNEQFF.

This clonotype was detected many times. This chain connects TRBV12-3 or TRBV12-4 to TRBJ2-7; 9 bases match TRBD1. The CDR3 extends over 13 amino acids. Trimming at V came to 4 bases and at J to 5 bases, leaving 3 bases not matched to a gene. CDR3 nucleotide sequence: TGTGCCAGCAGTTGGGGACAGGGAGACGAGCAGTACTTC. Its translation is CASSWGQGDEQYF.

The sample holds many counts of this clonotype. The J gene is TRBJ1-2, the V gene TRBV12-5, with a tentative D call TRBD1 (5 bases). The CDR3 is 12 residues long. Trimming pared 9 bases from V and 3 bases from J, leaving 11 bases between. Germline V gene sequence: CDR1 LGHNT, CDR2 FRNRAP. Here the CDR3 DNA reads TGTGCTAGGTCGGACATTTACTATGGCTACACCTTC. Protein product: CARSDIYYGYTF.

This clonotype was observed many times. The chain is built from TRBV10-2 and TRBJ1-2; 12 positions agree with TRBD1. After removal of 0 bases from V and 4 bases from J, the junction contained 6 bases not matched to a gene. The CDR3 is 17 residues long. The V gene's germline CDR1 is WSHSY and CDR2 SAAADI. CDR3 region: CASSESGGTGGIYGYTF. The CDR3 nucleotides are TGCGCCAGCAGTGAGTCAGGGGGGACAGGGGGCATCTATGGCTACACCTTC.

This clonotype appeared a few times. This sequence joins TRBV6-6 and TRBJ2-5; 7 bases align to TRBD2. Germline-derived CDR1 and CDR2 are MNHNY and SVGAGI (reference sequence). The CDR3 is 15 residues long. The ends lost 5 bases at V and 5 bases at J; junction bases unmatched: 11. The CDR3 bases are TGTGCCAGCAGTCACGCTAGCGGTGGTGGGGAGACCCAGTACTTC. Protein product: CASSHASGGGETQYF.

The rearrangement links TRBV20-1 to TRBJ2-1, with 15 bases that match TRBD2. The CDR3 sequence is 21 residues long. Per the germline V gene, CDR1 is DFQATT and CDR2 is SNEGSKA (reference sequence). V shed 1 base and J 0 bases; nucleotides not matched to a gene: 13. CDR3 sequence: CSARVTRTSGRASHSYNEQFF. CDR3 nucleotide sequence: TGCAGTGCTAGAGTCACCCGGACTAGCGGGAGGGCCTCCCACTCCTACAATGAGCAGTTCTTC.

This clonotype was picked up a small number of times. No conserved phenylalanine or tryptophan is present at the end of the CDR3, so a read error is the likely explanation. The chain couples TRBV9 to TRBJ1-6, with TRBD1 identical over 7 bases. This CDR3 has 13 amino acids. Germline-derived CDR1 and CDR2 are SGDLS and YYNGEE. The trim removed 3 bases at V and 13 bases at J, leaving 7 bases unmatched. The DNA for the CDR3 is TGTGCCAGCAGCGGACAGGGAACCTCGCCCCTCCACTCT. Amino acids: CASSGQGTSPLHS.

This clonotype was picked up many times. J is TRBJ2-1 and V is TRBV5-1; 9 nucleotides align to TRBD1. Germline V lookup: CDR1 SGHRS, CDR2 YFSETQ. This CDR3 spans 15 amino acids. The trim removed 3 bases at V and 3 bases at J, leaving 4 bases unmatched. The CDR3 region is CASSWGTGLYNEQFF. The CDR3 nucleotides are TGCGCCAGCAGCTGGGGGACAGGGCTCTACAATGAGCAGTTCTTC.

This clonotype was seen repeatedly, ten times or more. This rearrangement joins TRBV5-4 to TRBJ2-5; possibly TRBD1 for D (5 bases). The CDR3 is 16 amino acids. V was clipped by 3 bases and J by 5 bases, with 20 bases between them. Germline loops: CDR1 SGHNT, CDR2 YYREEE (reference sequence). DNA for the CDR3: TGTGCCAGCAGCTCAGAGACAGTCGGTCTCGAGGAGACCCAGTACTTC. As protein: CASSSETVGLEETQYF.

This clonotype was observed a handful of times. The chain has TRBV4-1 and TRBJ2-3; tentatively, D is TRBD1 or TRBD2 (6 bases each). The CDR3 sequence is 13 residues long. Germline CDR1 is MGHRA and CDR2 is YSYEKL. Trimming took 8 bases from V and 5 from J, leaving 14 bases between them. The CDR3 nucleotides are TGCGCCAGCGACACAGGGCGGGGAGATACGCAGTATTTT. The encoded protein is CASDTGRGDTQYF.

CDR3 nucleotide sequence: TGCAGTGCAAGGGACAGGGATAGCTACACCTTC. Its translation is CSARDRDSYTF. The V gene is TRBV20-1, the J gene TRBJ1-2, with 9 bases fitting TRBD1. The CDR3 contains 11 residues. The germline V gene encodes CDR1 DFQATT and CDR2 SNEGSKA (reference sequence). Trimming at V came to 6 bases and at J to 9 bases, leaving 5 bases not matched to a gene.

The chain carries TRBV6-6 and TRBJ2-2, with 7 positions matching TRBD1. The germline V gene encodes CDR1 MNHNY and CDR2 SVGAGI (reference sequence). Trimming removed 6 bases from V and 6 bases from J; junction bases left unmatched: 7. The CDR3 extends over 14 amino acids. DNA for the CDR3: TGTGCCAGCAGCAGGGGGTATATTTCCGGGGAGCTGTTTTTT. It translates to CASSRGYISGELFF.

This clonotype was seen many times. The V and J genes are TRBV7-2 and TRBJ1-2, with 8 bases identical to TRBD1. The CDR3 has 14 residues. J gave up 3 bases and V 5 bases, and 5 bases lay outside the gene matches. Per the germline V gene, CDR1 is SGHTA and CDR2 is FQGNSA. CDR3 protein: CASSRDRGDYGYTF. The CDR3 DNA is TGTGCCAGCAGCCGCGACAGGGGCGACTATGGCTACACCTTC.

In this sample, this clonotype turned up many times. This chain connects TRBV12-5 to TRBJ2-7; D not resolved. Germline V gene lookup returns CDR1 LGHNT and CDR2 FRNRAP. The ends were cut back, 2 bases at V and 9 bases at J, with 20 bases in the middle. CDR3 length equals 15 residues. In nucleotides, the CDR3 is TGTGCTAGTGGTTTGAGCCAGGCAGGTTCGGGCGCGCAGTACTTC. This gives the protein CASGLSQAGSGAQYF.

The gene calls are TRBV12-5 and TRBJ2-3; no firm D call. V was pared by 7 bases and J by 2 bases, with 10 bases between. Per the germline V gene, CDR1 is LGHNT and CDR2 is FRNRAP. CDR3 length: 13 residues. The CDR3 reads CASALRITDTQYF. CDR3 DNA: TGTGCTAGTGCACTCAGAATCACAGATACGCAGTATTTT.

The table lists this clonotype with a few counts. With a much larger clone just one base away, this may be a read error. The conserved phenylalanine or tryptophan is not found at the CDR3 terminus, so this likely reflects a read error. No DNA is shown, since the ends of the CDR3 on it are uncertain; the CDR3 is the one TCRdb lists. The gene calls are TRBV9 and TRBJ1-2. Germline-derived CDR1 and CDR2 are SGDLS and YYNGEE. From its first to its last residue, the CDR3 has 13 amino acids. This CDR3 is CASSPGNDFGHTS.